The sequence of this TCR beta chain was determined in a study of blood T cell repertoires in COVID-19. There are 16 residues in the CDR3. V was pared by 3 bases and J by 2 bases, with 3 bases of the junction left unmatched. CDR1 is SGHNT, CDR2 YYREEE, per germline (reference sequence). Method: immunoSEQ multiplex PCR; TCRdb's copy keeps in-frame clones and lacks some. The sample consists of some 230,000 clones, 82% of them appearing once. The sample consisted of PBMCs or T cells enriched from blood (not recorded which). This TCR was sampled from a man aged 40-49 years who had recovered from COVID-19. This chain connects TRBV5-4 to TRBJ2-3, with 13 bases lining up with TRBD2. Here the CDR3 DNA reads TGTGCCAGCAGCTCCGGACTAGCGGGAGTCACAGATACGCAGTATTTT. Translating it yields CASSSGLAGVTDTQYF.